This TCR beta chain was recovered during a study of radiotherapy plus CTLA-4 blockade in lung cancer. The study's findings and limits: Some TCR clones had been derived from tumors. These clones expanded in peripheral blood after radiotherapy plus ipilimumab.

The V end was cut by 0 bases, the J end by 7 bases, with 8 bases between. The CDR3 extends over 13 amino acids. Germline CDR1 SGDLS, CDR2 YYNGEE. On this clone: What it binds is unknown.

Method: immunoSEQ multiplex PCR; TCRdb's copy keeps in-frame clones and lacks some. The sample has more than 80,000 clones, about 85% seen once. The source of this sequence is a human donor with non-small cell lung cancer that progressed on radiotherapy plus ipilimumab. Some clones in this sample may be carry-over from other donors' samples. The chain combines TRBV9 with TRBJ1-5, with D unclear. This specimen consisted of peripheral blood, obtained from a patient treated with radiotherapy plus ipilimumab. The CDR3, as DNA: TGTGCCAGCAGCGTAGATCTCGGGCAGCCCCAGCATTTT. Encoded protein: CASSVDLGQPQHF.